This T cell receptor beta chain appears in the sequencing data of a study of cytomegalovirus exposure and HLA in healthy donors. The study's findings and limits: Later work found most CMV-associated TCR beta chains apparently HLA-restricted. According to the study, about 180 TCR beta chains were cytomegalovirus-associated. In vitro work confirmed that a few CMV-associated chains recognize CMV antigens.

PCR used 60 Vbeta primers and 13 Jbeta primers. Profiled with immunoSEQ multiplex PCR; TCRdb holds only in-frame clones, not every one. This sample's table has about 72,000 clones. The V and J ends lost 3 bases and 4 bases, in that order; junction bases with no gene match: 4. Germline assignment: CDR1 MNHNS and CDR2 SASEGT. CDR3 length: 14 residues. Notes on this clone: The target antigen is unknown.

The source material was PBMCs. V and J are TRBV6-1 and TRBJ2-5; 8 nucleotides align to TRBD2. This receptor was obtained from a man aged 35 to 55 in good health and CMV-seronegative. CDR3 DNA sequence: TGTGCCAGCAGTGACCAGCGGGGGAGAGAGACCCAGTACTTC. Its protein is CASSDQRGRETQYF.